Listed below are T cell receptor beta chains from one sample, sequenced in a study of response to subunit inactivated influenza vaccine. TCRdb redid the calling of the RT-PCR reads with MiXCR, one entry per CDR3 protein. The sample consists of hundreds of thousands of distinct CDR3 sequences, approximately 17% of them appearing once. The sample in question was PBMCs from blood, obtained about 5 days after vaccination. The receptors shown here come from a man in his forties or fifties who received an inactivated influenza vaccine. Each CDR3 is given with its conserved first and last residue. The order of the fields is clone size, J gene, D gene, V gene, CDR3 DNA, CDR3 protein. A D gene is named only where the DNA matches it firmly. A clone size is listed for some rows: how often the clone was seen (once, few, many), or a class if it is expanded.

abundance: NA
j_gene: TRBJ2-1
d_gene: TRBD2
v_gene: TRBV2
CDR3nt: TGTGCCAGCAGTAGGACTAGCGGGGCTGAGCAGTTCTTC
CDR3aa: CASSRTSGAEQFF

abundance: many
j_gene: TRBJ2-7
d_gene: NA
v_gene: TRBV20-1
CDR3nt: TGCAGTGCTAGGGTCAGGACCTCCTACGAGCAGTACTTC
CDR3aa: CSARVRTSYEQYF

abundance: NA
j_gene: TRBJ1-6
d_gene: NA
v_gene: TRBV24-1
CDR3nt: TGTGCCACCAGTGATTCGGGGTCCTATAATTCACCCCTCCACTTT
CDR3aa: CATSDSGSYNSPLHF

abundance: few
j_gene: TRBJ2-7
d_gene: NA
v_gene: TRBV2
CDR3nt: TGTGCCAGCAGGAAACAGGGAACCTACGAGCAGTACTTC
CDR3aa: CASRKQGTYEQYF

abundance: once
j_gene: TRBJ1-2
d_gene: NA
v_gene: TRBV18
CDR3nt: TGTGCCAGCTCACCACGAGCAGGGGCGACCTATGGCTACACCTTC
CDR3aa: CASSPRAGATYGYTF

abundance: few
j_gene: TRBJ2-5
d_gene: TRBD2
v_gene: TRBV6-1
CDR3nt: TGTGCCAGCACCGCCGGGACGGGAGGGACCCAGTACTTC
CDR3aa: CASTAGTGGTQYF

abundance: few
j_gene: TRBJ2-1
d_gene: NA
v_gene: TRBV4-3
CDR3nt: TGCGCCAGCAGCCATGATGGGGGCCCCTACAATGAGCAGTTCTTC
CDR3aa: CASSHDGGPYNEQFF

abundance: few
j_gene: TRBJ1-1
d_gene: NA
v_gene: TRBV10-3
CDR3nt: TGTGCCATCAGTGGCGGTCCGAACACTGAAGCTTTCTTT
CDR3aa: CAISGGPNTEAFF

abundance: NA
j_gene: TRBJ2-5
d_gene: TRBD1
v_gene: TRBV20-1
CDR3nt: TGCAGTGCTAGGGGGGACAGGGGAGCGGAGACCCAGTACTTC
CDR3aa: CSARGDRGAETQYF

abundance: NA
j_gene: TRBJ2-7
d_gene: NA
v_gene: TRBV11-2
CDR3nt: TGTGCCAGCAGCTTAAACATAGCGCTGACTAGTTTGGGTTCCGAGCAGTACTTC
CDR3aa: CASSLNIALTSLGSEQYF

abundance: few
j_gene: TRBJ2-7
d_gene: TRBD2
v_gene: TRBV19
CDR3nt: TGTGCCAGTAGTAGAGCACTAGCGAGAGGGGCCTACGAGCAGTACTTC
CDR3aa: CASSRALARGAYEQYF

abundance: NA
j_gene: TRBJ2-5
d_gene: NA
v_gene: TRBV7-9
CDR3nt: TGTGCCAGCAGCCGCTCCGCCGGGCACGGGACCCAGTACTTC
CDR3aa: CASSRSAGHGTQYF

abundance: few
j_gene: TRBJ1-2
d_gene: NA
v_gene: TRBV6-1
CDR3nt: TGTGCCAGCAGTGAATACACGGGTGCCAACTATGGCTACACCTTC
CDR3aa: CASSEYTGANYGYTF

abundance: many
j_gene: TRBJ2-7
d_gene: NA
v_gene: TRBV12-3/TRBV12-4
CDR3nt: TGTGCCAGCAGTTTTGTCACATACGAGCAGTACTTC
CDR3aa: CASSFVTYEQYF

abundance: NA
j_gene: TRBJ2-7
d_gene: TRBD1
v_gene: TRBV12-3/TRBV12-4
CDR3nt: TGTGCCAGCAGTTTGCAGGGGGCGTGGGACGAGCAGTACTTC
CDR3aa: CASSLQGAWDEQYF

abundance: few
j_gene: TRBJ2-5
d_gene: TRBD2
v_gene: TRBV4-3
CDR3nt: TGCGCCAGCAGCCAAGTCTCTAGCGGGGAGAAAGAGACCCAGTACTTC
CDR3aa: CASSQVSSGEKETQYF

abundance: NA
j_gene: TRBJ1-1
d_gene: NA
v_gene: TRBV3-1
CDR3nt: TGTGCCAGCAGCCAAGGGCCGGCCCGGTCTGAAGCTTTCTTT
CDR3aa: CASSQGPARSEAFF

abundance: NA
j_gene: TRBJ2-5
d_gene: NA
v_gene: TRBV27
CDR3nt: TGTGCCAGCAGTCCCCGGGGGATTGGGGAGACCCAGTACTTC
CDR3aa: CASSPRGIGETQYF

abundance: once
j_gene: TRBJ2-2
d_gene: NA
v_gene: TRBV28
CDR3nt: TGTGCCAGCAGTACACCCATAGGACCGAACACCGGGGAGCTGTTTTTT
CDR3aa: CASSTPIGPNTGELFF

abundance: many
j_gene: TRBJ1-1
d_gene: TRBD1
v_gene: TRBV12-3/TRBV12-4
CDR3nt: TGTGCCAGCAGTGGAGGGACAGGGATTGAAGCTTTCTTT
CDR3aa: CASSGGTGIEAFF

abundance: NA
j_gene: TRBJ2-7
d_gene: NA
v_gene: TRBV15
CDR3nt: TGTGCCACCAGCAGAGATCCCGGTGGGTTCTACGAGCAGTACTTC
CDR3aa: CATSRDPGGFYEQYF

abundance: few
j_gene: TRBJ1-5
d_gene: TRBD1
v_gene: TRBV12-3/TRBV12-4
CDR3nt: TGTGCCAGCGGGACAGGGATTGTAAGTAGCAATCAGCCCCAGCATTTT
CDR3aa: CASGTGIVSSNQPQHF

abundance: NA
j_gene: TRBJ2-1
d_gene: NA
v_gene: TRBV20-1
CDR3nt: TGCAGTGCTAGCAGTCCCCGGCTTGAGAGGCAGTTCTTC
CDR3aa: CSASSPRLERQFF

abundance: few
j_gene: TRBJ2-1
d_gene: TRBD2
v_gene: TRBV7-8
CDR3nt: TGTGCCAGCAGCTTATACGGGACTAAATACAATGAGCAGTTCTTC
CDR3aa: CASSLYGTKYNEQFF

abundance: NA
j_gene: TRBJ2-7
d_gene: TRBD1
v_gene: TRBV6-5
CDR3nt: TGTGCCAGCAGTTCTACAGGGGCGCCGAGCTCCTACGAGCAGTACTTC
CDR3aa: CASSSTGAPSSYEQYF

abundance: few
j_gene: TRBJ2-2
d_gene: NA
v_gene: TRBV6-1
CDR3nt: TGTGCCAGCAGTGAAACACCAGGGCGGATCACCGGGGAGCTGTTTTTT
CDR3aa: CASSETPGRITGELFF

abundance: many
j_gene: TRBJ2-7
d_gene: NA
v_gene: TRBV29-1
CDR3nt: TGCAGCGTTGAAGTAGGGTCGGGTCCGAAAAACGAGCAGTACTTC
CDR3aa: CSVEVGSGPKNEQYF

abundance: few
j_gene: TRBJ2-7
d_gene: NA
v_gene: TRBV28
CDR3nt: TGTGCCAGCAGTTCCCCAGTGAGAGATACTGGCTCCTACGAGCAGTACTTC
CDR3aa: CASSSPVRDTGSYEQYF

abundance: NA
j_gene: TRBJ2-1
d_gene: NA
v_gene: TRBV28
CDR3nt: TGTGCCAGCAGTTCACCGCAGGGAACTTACAATGAGCAGTTCTTC
CDR3aa: CASSSPQGTYNEQFF

abundance: many
j_gene: TRBJ2-7
d_gene: TRBD1
v_gene: TRBV20-1
CDR3nt: TGCAGTGCTAGGGGGACAGGGTTCTCCTACGAGCAGTACTTC
CDR3aa: CSARGTGFSYEQYF

abundance: few
j_gene: TRBJ1-5
d_gene: NA
v_gene: TRBV6-1
CDR3nt: TGTGCCAGCAAGCCCGGCGGGGGCAATCAGCCCCAGCATTTT
CDR3aa: CASKPGGGNQPQHF